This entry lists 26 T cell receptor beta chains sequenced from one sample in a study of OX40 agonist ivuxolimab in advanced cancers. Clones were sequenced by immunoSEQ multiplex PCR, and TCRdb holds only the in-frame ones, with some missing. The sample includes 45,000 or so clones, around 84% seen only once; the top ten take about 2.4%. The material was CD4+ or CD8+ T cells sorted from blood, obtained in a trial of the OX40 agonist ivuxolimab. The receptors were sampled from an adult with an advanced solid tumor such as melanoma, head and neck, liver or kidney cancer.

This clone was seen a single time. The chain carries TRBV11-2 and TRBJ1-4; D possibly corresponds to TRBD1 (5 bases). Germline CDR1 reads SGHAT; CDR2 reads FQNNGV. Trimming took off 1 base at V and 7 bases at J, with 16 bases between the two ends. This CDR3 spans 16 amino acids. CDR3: CASSLASGRGGEKLFF. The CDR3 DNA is TGTGCCAGCAGCTTAGCGTCAGGGAGGGGAGGTGAAAAACTGTTTTTT. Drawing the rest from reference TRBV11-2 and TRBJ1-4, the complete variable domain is EAGVAQSPRYKIIEKRQSVAFWCNPISGHATLYWYQQILGQGPKLLIQFQNNGVVDDSQLPKDRFSAERLKGVDSTLKIQPAKLEDSAVYLCASSLASGRGGEKLFFGSGTQLSVL.

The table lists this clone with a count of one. The CDR3 bases are TGTGCCAGCAGCCCCGACGGACAGGCGCCCATGGAAGGCACCATATATTTT. Its protein is CASSPDGQAPMEGTIYF. The gene calls are TRBV11-2 and TRBJ1-3; 7 bases map to TRBD1. The germline V gene encodes CDR1 SGHAT and CDR2 FQNNGV. CDR3 size: 17 residues. J was trimmed by 9 bases and V by 5 bases; bases with no gene match: 19.

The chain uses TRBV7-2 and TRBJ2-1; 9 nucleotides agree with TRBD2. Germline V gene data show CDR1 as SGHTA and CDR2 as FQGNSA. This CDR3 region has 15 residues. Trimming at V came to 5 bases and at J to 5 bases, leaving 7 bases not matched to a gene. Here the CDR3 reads CASSVRGGLHNEQFF. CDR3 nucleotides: TGTGCCAGCAGCGTGCGGGGGGGCCTCCACAATGAGCAGTTCTTC.

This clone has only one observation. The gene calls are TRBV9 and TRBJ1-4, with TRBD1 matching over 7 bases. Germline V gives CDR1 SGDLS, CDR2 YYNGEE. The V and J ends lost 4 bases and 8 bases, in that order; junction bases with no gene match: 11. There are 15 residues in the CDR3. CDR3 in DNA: TGTGCCAGCAGCCCCCGACAGGGTATGGAGGAAAAACTGTTTTTT. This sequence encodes CASSPRQGMEEKLFF.

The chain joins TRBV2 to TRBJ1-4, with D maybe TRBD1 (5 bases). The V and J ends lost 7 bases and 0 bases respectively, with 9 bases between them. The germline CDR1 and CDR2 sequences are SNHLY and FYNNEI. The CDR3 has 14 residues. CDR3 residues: CASNPQATNEKLFF. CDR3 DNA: TGTGCCAGCAACCCACAGGCAACTAATGAAAAACTGTTTTTT. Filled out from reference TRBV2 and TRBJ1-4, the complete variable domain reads EPEVTQTPSHQVTQMGQEVILRCVPISNHLYFYWYRQILGQKVEFLVSFYNNEISEKSEIFDDQFSVERPDGSNFTLKIRSTKLEDSAMYFCASNPQATNEKLFFGSGTQLSVL.

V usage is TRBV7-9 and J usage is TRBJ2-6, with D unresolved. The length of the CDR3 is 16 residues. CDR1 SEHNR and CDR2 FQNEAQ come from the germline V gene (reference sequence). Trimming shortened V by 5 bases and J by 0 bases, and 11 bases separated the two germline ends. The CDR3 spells CASSDLIYSGANVLTF. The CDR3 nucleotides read TGTGCCAGCAGCGACCTAATTTACTCTGGGGCCAACGTCCTGACTTTC.

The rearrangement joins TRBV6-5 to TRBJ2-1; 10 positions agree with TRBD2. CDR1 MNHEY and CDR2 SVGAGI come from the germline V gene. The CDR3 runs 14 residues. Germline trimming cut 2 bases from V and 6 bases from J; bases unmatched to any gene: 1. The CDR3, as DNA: TGTGCCAGCAGTTACCGACTAGCGGGCAATGAGCAGTTCTTC. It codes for CASSYRLAGNEQFF.

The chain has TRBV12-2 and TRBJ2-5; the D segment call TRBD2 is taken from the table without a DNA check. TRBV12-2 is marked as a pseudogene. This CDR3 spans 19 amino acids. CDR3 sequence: CASRPPGTSGSRSRETQYF. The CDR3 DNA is TGTGCAAGTCGCCCCCCTGGGACTAGCGGGAGTAGGAGCCGGGAGACCCAGTACTTC.

CDR3 protein: CASSPQGRQSTEAFF. The CDR3 DNA follows: TGTGCCAGCAGTCCCCAGGGGCGACAGAGCACTGAAGCTTTCTTT. The rearrangement joins TRBV6-6 to TRBJ1-1, with D perhaps TRBD1 (6 bases). The CDR3 is 15 residues long. Looked up from germline, CDR1 is MNHNY and CDR2 is SVGAGI (reference sequence). Trimming cost V 5 bases and J 4 bases, with 17 bases left between them.

The CDR3 DNA reads TGTGCCAGCAGCTTAATGGCAGCGGGAGGTGAAAAACTGTTTTTT. This sequence encodes CASSLMAAGGEKLFF. This chain connects TRBV7-8 to TRBJ1-4; D is ambiguous. CDR1 and CDR2 from the germline V gene are SGHVS and FQNEAQ. Trimming shortened V by 2 bases and J by 7 bases, and 14 bases separated the two germline ends. The CDR3 is 15 residues long.

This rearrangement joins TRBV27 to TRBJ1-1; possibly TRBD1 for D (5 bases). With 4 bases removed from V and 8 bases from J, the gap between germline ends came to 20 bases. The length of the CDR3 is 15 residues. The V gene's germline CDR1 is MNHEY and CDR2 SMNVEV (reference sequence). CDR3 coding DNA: TGTGCCAGCAGTTCAGCGGGACTCCCGAAGACCGAAGCTTTCTTT. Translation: CASSSAGLPKTEAFF.

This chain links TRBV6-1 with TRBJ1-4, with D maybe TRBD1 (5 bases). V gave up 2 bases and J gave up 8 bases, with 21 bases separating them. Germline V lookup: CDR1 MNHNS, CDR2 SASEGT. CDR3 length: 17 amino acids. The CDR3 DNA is TGTGCCAGCAGTGAACTCTGGTTAGGGGCCGGAAAAGAAAAACTGTTTTTT. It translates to CASSELWLGAGKEKLFF.

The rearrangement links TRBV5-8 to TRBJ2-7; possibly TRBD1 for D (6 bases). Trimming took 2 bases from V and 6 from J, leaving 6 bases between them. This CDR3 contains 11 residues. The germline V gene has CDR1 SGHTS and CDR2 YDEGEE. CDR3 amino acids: CASSFRGEQYF. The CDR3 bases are TGTGCCAGCAGCTTCAGGGGCGAGCAGTACTTC.

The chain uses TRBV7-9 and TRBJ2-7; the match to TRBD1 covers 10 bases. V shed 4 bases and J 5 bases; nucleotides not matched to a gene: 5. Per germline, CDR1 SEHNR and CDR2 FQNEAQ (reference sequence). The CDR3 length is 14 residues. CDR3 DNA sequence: TGTGCCAGCAGCTCGGGACAGGGGTTCCACGAGCAGTACTTC. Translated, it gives CASSSGQGFHEQYF.

DNA of the CDR3: TGTGCCAGCAGCCAAGATGACAGGGGGCGATCTGGGGCCAACGTCCTGACTTTC. Its translation: CASSQDDRGRSGANVLTF. This sequence joins TRBV4-2 and TRBJ2-6; 10 bases fit TRBD1. The CDR3 totals 18 residues. Germline values: CDR1 LGHNA, CDR2 YNFKEQ. J was trimmed by 1 base and V by 0 bases; bases with no gene match: 3.

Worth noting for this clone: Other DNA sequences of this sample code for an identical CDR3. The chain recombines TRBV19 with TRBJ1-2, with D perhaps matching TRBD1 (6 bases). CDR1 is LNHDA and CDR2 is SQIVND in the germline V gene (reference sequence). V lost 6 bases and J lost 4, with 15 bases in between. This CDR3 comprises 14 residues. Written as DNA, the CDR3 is TGTGCCAGTAGGAGGGGGGGGCGGGGCTATGGCTACACCTTC. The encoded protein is CASRRGGRGYGYTF.

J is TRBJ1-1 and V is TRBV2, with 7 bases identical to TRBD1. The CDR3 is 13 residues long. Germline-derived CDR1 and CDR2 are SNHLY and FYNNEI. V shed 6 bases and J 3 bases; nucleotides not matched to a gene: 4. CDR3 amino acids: CASRYRGDTEAFF. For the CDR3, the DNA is TGTGCCAGCAGGTACAGGGGAGACACTGAAGCTTTCTTT.

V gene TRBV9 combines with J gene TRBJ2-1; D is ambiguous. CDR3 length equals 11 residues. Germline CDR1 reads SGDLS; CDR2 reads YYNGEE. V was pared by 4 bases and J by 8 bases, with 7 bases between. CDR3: CASSRADEQFF. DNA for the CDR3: TGTGCCAGCAGCAGGGCAGATGAGCAGTTCTTC.

CDR3 in DNA: TGTGCCAGCAGCTTAGAGTACGGCGAGCAGTACTTC. Translation gives CASSLEYGEQYF. The gene calls are TRBV11-2 and TRBJ2-7; D gene uncertain. This CDR3 spans 12 amino acids. Looked up from germline, CDR1 is SGHAT and CDR2 is FQNNGV. Trimming shortened V by 0 bases and J by 6 bases, and 6 bases separated the two germline ends.

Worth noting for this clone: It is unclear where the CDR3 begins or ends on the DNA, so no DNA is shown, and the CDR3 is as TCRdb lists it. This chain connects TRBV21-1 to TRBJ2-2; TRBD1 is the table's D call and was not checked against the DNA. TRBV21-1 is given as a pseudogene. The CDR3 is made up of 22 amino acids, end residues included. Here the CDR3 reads CASSKGPNGIWGQGSNTGELFF.

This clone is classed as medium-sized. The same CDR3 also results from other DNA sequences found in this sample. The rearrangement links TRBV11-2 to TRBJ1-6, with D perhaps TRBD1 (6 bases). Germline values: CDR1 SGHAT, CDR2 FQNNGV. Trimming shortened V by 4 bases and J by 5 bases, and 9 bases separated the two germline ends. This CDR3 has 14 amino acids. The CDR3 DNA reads TGTGCCAGCAGCTCGGACAGAAATAATTCACCCCTCCACTTT. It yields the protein CASSSDRNNSPLHF.

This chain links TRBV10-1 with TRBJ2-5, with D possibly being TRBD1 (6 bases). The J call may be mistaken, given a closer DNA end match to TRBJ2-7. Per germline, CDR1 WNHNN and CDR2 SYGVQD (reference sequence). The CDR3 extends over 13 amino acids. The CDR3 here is CASSDVQGYEQYF. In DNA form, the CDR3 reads TGCGCCAGCAGTGACGTACAGGGCTACGAGCAGTACTTC.

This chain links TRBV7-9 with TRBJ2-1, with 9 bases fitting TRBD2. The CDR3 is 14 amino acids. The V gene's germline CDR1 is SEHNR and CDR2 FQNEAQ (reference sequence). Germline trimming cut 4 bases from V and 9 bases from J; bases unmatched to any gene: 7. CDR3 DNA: TGTGCCAGCAGCTCGAGCGGGGGGCGTCGTGAGCAGTTCTTC. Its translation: CASSSSGGRREQFF.

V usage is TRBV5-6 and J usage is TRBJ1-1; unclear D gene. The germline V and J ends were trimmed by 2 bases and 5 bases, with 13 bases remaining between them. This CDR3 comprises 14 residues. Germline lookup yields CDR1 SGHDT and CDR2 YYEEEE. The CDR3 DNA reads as TGTGCCAGCAGCTTAGGGCAGGCAGGTACTGAAGCTTTCTTT. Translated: CASSLGQAGTEAFF.

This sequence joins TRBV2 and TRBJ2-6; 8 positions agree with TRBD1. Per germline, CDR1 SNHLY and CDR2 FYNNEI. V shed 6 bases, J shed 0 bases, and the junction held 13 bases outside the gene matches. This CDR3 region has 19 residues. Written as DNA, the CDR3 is TGTGCCAGCAGCGCTTCAGACAGGGGACCTAGCTCTGGGGCCAACGTCCTGACTTTC. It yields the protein CASSASDRGPSSGANVLTF.

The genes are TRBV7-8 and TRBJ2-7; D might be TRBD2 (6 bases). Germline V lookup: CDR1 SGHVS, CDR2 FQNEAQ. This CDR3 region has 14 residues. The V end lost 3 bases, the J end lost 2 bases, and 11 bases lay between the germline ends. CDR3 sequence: CASSFGPGAYEQYF. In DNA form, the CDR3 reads TGTGCCAGCAGCTTCGGACCGGGGGCCTACGAGCAGTACTTC.